This T cell receptor (beta chain) was sequenced during a study of shared clonotypes between healthy human individuals. Here immunoSEQ multiplex PCR was the method, and the copy in TCRdb shows in-frame clones only, minus some. Found here are 180,000 or so clones, approximately 92% of them singletons; the top ten hold roughly 0.07%. This clone was seen once. The sample carries other DNA sequences with the same CDR3. V shed 3 bases and J shed 0 bases, with 8 bases lying between them. Germline loops: CDR1 KGHSH, CDR2 LQKENI. The CDR3 sequence is 14 residues long. The sequence came from a woman aged 25 to 39 in good health. The chain links TRBV18 to TRBJ1-1, with unresolved D. The sequencing input was naive CD4+ T cells sorted from blood. The subset denotes: CD45RA+ positively selected. CDR3 in amino acids: CASSPAQLNTEAFF. The CDR3 bases are TGTGCCAGCTCACCGGCACAGCTGAACACTGAAGCTTTCTTT. The variable domain in full, with the rest retrieved from reference TRBV18 and TRBJ1-1, is NAGVMQNPRHLVRRRGQEARLRCSPMKGHSHVYWYRQLPEEGLKFMVYLQKENIIDESGMPKERFSAEFPKEGPSILRIQQVVRGDSAAYFCASSPAQLNTEAFFGQGTRLTVV.